Listed below are T cell receptor beta chains from one sample, sequenced in a study of T cell repertoires in cytomegalovirus infection. Using its own MiXCR run on the reads, TCRdb lists one record per CDR3 protein. The table lists approximately 500,000 distinct CDR3 sequences, approximately 10% of them singletons. Sequencing was performed on PBMCs. The source is a human donor in good health (CMV status not recorded). Some clones in this sample may be carry-over from other donors' samples. CDR3s include the opening cysteine and the closing phenylalanine or tryptophan. D genes are given only for firm matches. The size field is filled for only some rows; it gives once, few, many or a size class.

d_call j_call v_call clone_size cdr3_aa cdr3_nt
TRBD2 TRBJ2-1 TRBV7-2 many CASSLTGGALANEQFF TGTGCCAGCAGCTTGACGGGGGGGGCTCTGGCTAATGAGCAGTTCTTC
NA TRBJ1-2 TRBV6-5 many CASSYSNHAEPNYGYTF TGTGCCAGCAGTTACTCGAATCATGCAGAACCTAACTATGGCTACACCTTC
NA TRBJ2-2 TRBV7-3 many CASSLYQDTGELFF TGTGCCAGCAGCCTGTATCAGGACACCGGGGAGCTGTTTTTT
TRBD2 TRBJ2-3 TRBV7-3 many CASSLLLAATDTQYF TGTGCCAGCAGCTTACTCCTAGCGGCCACAGATACGCAGTATTTT
TRBD2 TRBJ2-1 TRBV5-1 many CASSLISGSGYNEQFF TGCGCCAGCAGCTTAATTAGCGGGAGTGGGTACAATGAGCAGTTCTTC
TRBD1 TRBJ1-1 TRBV2 many CASSPTGGFGAFF TGTGCCAGCAGCCCGACAGGGGGCTTTGGAGCTTTCTTT
TRBD1 TRBJ1-2 TRBV28 NA CASSTITGGGGYTF TGTGCCAGCAGTACCATTACAGGGGGGGGCGGCTACACCTTC
NA TRBJ1-1 TRBV20-1 NA CSASGSVTEAFF TGCAGTGCTAGTGGGAGCGTCACTGAAGCTTTCTTT
TRBD1 TRBJ1-2 TRBV20-1 NA CSARGQGPLYGYTF TGCAGTGCTCGGGGACAGGGGCCCCTCTATGGCTACACCTTC
NA TRBJ1-3 TRBV28 many CASSSSTPSSGNTIYF TGTGCCAGCAGCTCATCCACACCCAGCTCTGGAAACACCATATATTTT
NA TRBJ2-3 TRBV5-1 NA CASSLGLRLTDTQYF TGCGCCAGCAGCTTGGGACTACGGCTCACAGATACGCAGTATTTT
NA TRBJ2-2 TRBV2 many CASSPGVTGELFF TGTGCCAGCAGTCCAGGGGTTACCGGGGAGCTGTTTTTT
NA TRBJ2-1 TRBV11-2 many CASSLVPGQSSYNEQFF TGTGCCAGCAGCTTAGTCCCCGGACAAAGCTCCTACAATGAGCAGTTCTTC
NA TRBJ2-5 TRBV28 few CASTSGQETQYF TGTGCCAGCACCTCGGGGCAGGAGACCCAGTACTTC
NA TRBJ2-7 TRBV28 many CASSFQGSHEQYF TGTGCCAGCAGTTTTCAAGGGTCCCACGAGCAGTACTTC
NA TRBJ2-2 TRBV7-2 few CASSFPATGELFF TGTGCCAGCAGCTTCCCGGCAACCGGGGAGCTGTTTTTT
TRBD1 TRBJ1-1 TRBV3-1 NA CASSHPRTGGNTEAFF TGTGCCAGCAGCCATCCTCGAACAGGGGGTAACACTGAAGCTTTCTTT
NA TRBJ1-4 TRBV4-2 many CASCFPGRNEKLFF TGTGCCAGCTGCTTTCCAGGGCGAAATGAAAAACTGTTTTTT
NA TRBJ2-7 TRBV6-5 few CANILGTELF TGTGCCAACATCTTAGGGACGGAGCTTTTC
NA TRBJ2-2 TRBV5-1 NA CASSPSGTVELFF TGCGCCAGCAGCCCGAGTGGGACCGTGGAGCTGTTTTTT
NA TRBJ2-7 TRBV2 many CASSDYEQYF TGTGCCAGCAGCGACTACGAGCAGTACTTC
NA TRBJ2-1 TRBV6-1 NA CASSAGGPYNEQFF TGTGCCAGCAGTGCTGGGGGCCCCTACAATGAGCAGTTCTTC
NA TRBJ2-1 TRBV7-9 few CASSLKWEEQFF TGTGCCAGCAGCTTAAAATGGGAAGAGCAGTTCTTC
NA TRBJ2-7 TRBV3-1 NA CASSQAGTNYEQYF TGTGCCAGCAGCCAAGCAGGAACAAACTACGAGCAGTACTTC
TRBD2 TRBJ2-3 TRBV7-2 many CASSLGAGGHFTQYF TGTGCCAGCAGCTTAGGGGCGGGAGGGCATTTTACGCAGTATTTT
TRBD1 TRBJ2-5 TRBV4-2 few CASSQVRTGERETQYF TGTGCCAGCAGCCAAGTTCGGACAGGGGAGAGGGAGACCCAGTACTTC
TRBD2 TRBJ2-7 TRBV6-1 many CASSLPGLANEQYF TGTGCCAGCAGCCTTCCGGGACTAGCGAATGAGCAGTACTTC
NA TRBJ2-7 TRBV20-1 NA CSGGPGGSYEQYF TGCAGTGGGGGCCCCGGGGGCTCCTACGAGCAGTACTTC
TRBD1 TRBJ1-5 TRBV12-3/TRBV12-4 many CASSLGDRGHYQPQHF TGTGCCAGCAGTTTAGGGGACAGGGGCCACTATCAGCCCCAGCATTTT
NA TRBJ1-1 TRBV29-1 few CSVLVGWANTEAFF TGCAGCGTCCTCGTGGGCTGGGCGAACACTGAAGCTTTCTTT
NA TRBJ1-1 TRBV11-2 many CASRLPDTEAFF TGTGCCAGCAGGCTCCCCGACACTGAAGCTTTCTTT
TRBD2 TRBJ2-2 TRBV13 few CASSTGGGGELFF TGTGCCAGCAGCACGGGAGGTGGCGGGGAGCTGTTTTTT
NA TRBJ2-3 TRBV19 many CASSPDRTSTDTQYF TGTGCCAGTAGTCCCGATAGGACTAGCACAGATACGCAGTATTTT
NA TRBJ1-2 TRBV7-9 many CASSYGERPGPNYGYTF TGTGCCAGCAGCTATGGCGAACGGCCAGGCCCTAACTATGGCTACACCTTC
TRBD1 TRBJ1-5 TRBV6-4 many CASSDRDRSGNQPQHF TGTGCCAGCAGTGATCGGGACAGGAGTGGCAATCAGCCCCAGCATTTT